Below, 20 T cell receptor beta chains from the same sample are listed, as sequenced in a study of neurological immune-mediated disorders. The time point was: longitudinal time-point 3. TCRdb re-analysed the 5' RACE reads in MiXCR, keeping a single row per CDR3 protein. The data show approximately 47,000 distinct CDR3 sequences, roughly 12% seen once. What was sequenced was PBMCs. These receptors all stem from a man in his thirties or forties in good health.

This clonotype has at least ten counts. The chain carries TRBV5-1 and TRBJ2-1, with 14 positions matching TRBD2. CDR1 is SGHRS and CDR2 is YFSETQ in the germline V gene. Trimming cost V 4 bases and J 5 bases; bases outside gene matches: 2. The CDR3 length is 15 residues. CDR3 bases: TGCGCCAGCAGCGTGGGACTAGCGGGAGACAATGAGCAGTTCTTC. Amino acid sequence: CASSVGLAGDNEQFF. Full variable domain (remainder filled in from reference TRBV5-1 and TRBJ2-1): KAGVTQTPRYLIKTRGQQVTLSCSPISGHRSVSWYQQTPGQGLQFLFEYFSETQRNKGNFPGRFSGRQFSNSRSEMNVSTLELGDSALYLCASSVGLAGDNEQFFGPGTRLTVL.

This clonotype was counted ten times or more. The chain employs TRBV7-2 and TRBJ2-5, with D unclear. Germline-derived CDR1 and CDR2 are SGHTA and FQGNSA. The CDR3 is 12 residues long. V shed 1 base and J shed 5 bases, with 5 bases lying between them. In nucleotides, the CDR3 is TGTGCCAGCAGCTTAGGGCTGGAGACCCAGTACTTC. The encoded protein is CASSLGLETQYF.

In this sample, this clonotype turned up many times. The chain combines TRBV5-1 with TRBJ2-7; D remains unclear. With 0 bases removed from V and 5 bases from J, the gap between germline ends came to 15 bases. The CDR3 is 15 residues long. Germline CDR1 SGHRS, CDR2 YFSETQ. CDR3 in DNA: TGCGCCAGCAGCTTGGGAGCTATTGGTGGGGACGAGCAGTACTTC. It is translated as CASSLGAIGGDEQYF.

This clonotype was counted many times. This chain joins TRBV28 and TRBJ2-6, with D uncertain. Germline V gene data show CDR1 as MDHEN and CDR2 as SYDVKM. The CDR3 contains 15 residues. Trimming took 8 bases from V and 2 from J, leaving 13 bases between them. CDR3 residues: CASASGPTGANVLTF. DNA for the CDR3: TGTGCCAGCGCCTCCGGGCCTACTGGGGCCAACGTCCTGACTTTC.

This clonotype has a count of ten or more. J is TRBJ2-7 and V is TRBV5-1, with 7 bases aligning to TRBD1. Per germline, CDR1 SGHRS and CDR2 YFSETQ. V lost 0 bases to trimming and J lost 3 bases; unmatched junction nucleotides: 6. The CDR3 length is 15 residues. CDR3 DNA sequence: TGCGCCAGCAGCTTGGCCTGGGACAGCTACTACGAGCAGTACTTC. It encodes CASSLAWDSYYEQYF.

This clonotype showed up many times. This chain links TRBV21-1 with TRBJ2-2; the table's D call, TRBD2, was not checked against the DNA. TRBV21-1 is labeled a pseudogene. The CDR3 loop spans 18 amino acids. The chain's CDR3 is CASSDKGLAGANTGELFF. In DNA form, the CDR3 reads TGTGCCAGCAGCGACAAGGGACTAGCGGGAGCGAACACCGGGGAGCTGTTTTTT.

This clonotype was observed many times. The rearrangement uses TRBV20-1 and TRBJ1-4; TRBD1 agrees at 7 bases. V shed 4 bases, J shed 5 bases, and the junction held 7 bases outside the gene matches. This CDR3 contains 14 residues. Germline CDR1 and CDR2: DFQATT and SNEGSKA (reference sequence). The CDR3 sequence: CSATATGRNEKLFF. Here the CDR3 DNA reads TGCAGTGCTACCGCGACAGGGAGGAATGAAAAACTGTTTTTT.

The CDR3 here is CASPTGTDTQYF. The DNA for the CDR3 is TGTGCCAGTCCCACAGGGACAGATACGCAGTATTTT. The chain uses TRBV27 and TRBJ2-3; maybe TRBD1 (6 bases). Trimming stripped 9 bases from V and 3 bases from J, with 10 bases between. In germline, CDR1 is MNHEY, CDR2 SMNVEV (reference sequence). This CDR3 comprises 12 residues.

This clonotype was observed many times. This chain uses TRBV9 with TRBJ2-2; 7 bases are a match to TRBD2. The CDR3 runs to 17 residues. Trimming removed 2 bases from V and 1 base from J; junction bases left unmatched: 8. CDR1 is SGDLS and CDR2 is YYNGEE in the germline V gene. In DNA, the CDR3 is TGTGCCAGCAGCGTCTCCGCGGGAGCTATGAACACCGGGGAGCTGTTTTTT. This translates into CASSVSAGAMNTGELFF. The whole variable domain, filled in from reference TRBV9 and TRBJ2-2, reads DSGVTQTPKHLITATGQRVTLRCSPRSGDLSVYWYQQSLDQGLQFLIQYYNGEERAKGNILERFSAQQFPDLHSELNLSSLELGDSALYFCASSVSAGAMNTGELFFGEGSRLTVL.

This clonotype occurred a few times. The genes are TRBV3-1 and TRBJ2-7, with a possible D match to TRBD2 (6 bases). V was cut by 1 base and J by 6 bases, with 16 bases left in between. This CDR3 is built from 15 residues. Germline V gene data show CDR1 as LGHDT and CDR2 as YNNKEL (reference sequence). As DNA, the CDR3 is TGTGCCAGCAGCCAAGGTAACCCGGGAGTGGTCGAGCAGTACTTC. It encodes CASSQGNPGVVEQYF.

This clonotype showed up just a few times. The chain is built from TRBV4-1 and TRBJ1-5; D gene unclear. Trimming took 0 bases from V and 5 from J, leaving 14 bases between them. The CDR3 covers 16 residues. The germline V gene encodes CDR1 MGHRA and CDR2 YSYEKL. CDR3 DNA sequence: TGCGCCAGCAGCCAAGATCAAAACGGGTGGGATCAGCCCCAGCATTTT. Translating gives CASSQDQNGWDQPQHF.

This clonotype was seen many times. CDR3 sequence reads: CSARDGTVVQETQYF. CDR3 sequence (DNA): TGCAGTGCTAGAGATGGGACAGTAGTACAAGAGACCCAGTACTTC. The chain links TRBV20-1 to TRBJ2-5; 7 nucleotides line up with TRBD1. The CDR3 totals 15 residues. The V and J ends lost 0 bases and 2 bases, in that order; junction bases with no gene match: 6. In germline, CDR1 is DFQATT, CDR2 SNEGSKA (reference sequence).

This clonotype was detected many times. J is TRBJ2-5 and V is TRBV10-3; 9 nucleotides agree with TRBD1. V shed 0 bases, J shed 5 bases, and the junction held 10 bases outside the gene matches. The CDR3 loop spans 17 amino acids. Germline loops: CDR1 ENHRY, CDR2 SYGVKD. The CDR3 protein is CAISESLDRGILETQYF. The CDR3 DNA reads as TGTGCCATCAGTGAGTCGTTGGACAGGGGTATCTTGGAGACCCAGTACTTC.

There are many counts of this clonotype. This chain connects TRBV9 to TRBJ2-1, with D hard to call. The germline V and J ends were trimmed by 0 bases and 0 bases, with 10 bases remaining between them. Per germline, CDR1 SGDLS and CDR2 YYNGEE. This CDR3 spans 16 amino acids. The CDR3 loop is CASSVAQTTSYNEQFF. The CDR3 DNA follows: TGTGCCAGCAGCGTAGCTCAGACAACCTCCTACAATGAGCAGTTCTTC.

This clonotype has at least ten counts. Here the CDR3 DNA reads TGTGCCAGCAGCTCCACCGACAGGGCCAACACTGAAGCTTTCTTT. Amino acids: CASSSTDRANTEAFF. The rearrangement joins TRBV7-3 to TRBJ1-1; 7 bases fit TRBD1. The germline CDR1 and CDR2 sequences are SGHTA and FQGTGA. This CDR3 comprises 15 residues. V lost 4 bases to trimming and J lost 2 bases; unmatched junction nucleotides: 7.

The chain recombines TRBV7-9 with TRBJ1-2; the match to TRBD1 covers 7 bases. Germline values: CDR1 SEHNR, CDR2 FQNEAQ (reference sequence). With 5 bases clipped from V and 4 bases from J, the junction kept 4 bases outside the gene matches. This CDR3 spans 13 amino acids. The CDR3 DNA sequence: TGTGCCAGCAGCACTGGGACAGTCTATGGCTACACCTTC. Its protein product is CASSTGTVYGYTF.

This clonotype has a count of ten or more. The rearrangement uses TRBV2 and TRBJ2-4; no clear D. CDR1 SNHLY and CDR2 FYNNEI come from the germline V gene. This CDR3 contains 14 residues. V dropped 6 bases and J dropped 1 base, with 10 bases sitting between them. CDR3 DNA: TGTGCCAGCAGGGCATCAAGTGCCAAAAACATTCAGTACTTC. Its protein is CASRASSAKNIQYF.

This clonotype was observed many times. The rearrangement uses TRBV7-3 and TRBJ2-5; D is perhaps TRBD2 (5 bases). The germline CDR1 and CDR2 sequences are SGHTA and FQGTGA. The germline V and J ends were trimmed by 0 bases and 5 bases, with 13 bases remaining between them. This CDR3 is 15 amino acids long. DNA of the CDR3: TGTGCCAGCAGCTTAACGATCGGGGTTGGGGAGACCCAGTACTTC. Its translation: CASSLTIGVGETQYF.

This clonotype has a count of ten or more. The V and J genes are TRBV6-5 and TRBJ1-1; TRBD1 agrees at 7 bases. This CDR3 is built from 15 residues. J was trimmed by 0 bases and V by 7 bases; bases with no gene match: 8. Germline loops: CDR1 MNHEY, CDR2 SVGAGI. This CDR3 reads CASTPETGMNTEAFF. DNA of the CDR3: TGTGCCAGCACCCCCGAGACAGGGATGAACACTGAAGCTTTCTTT.

This clonotype was seen at least ten times. The chain uses TRBV4-1 and TRBJ1-3, with unresolved D. This CDR3 has 16 residues. The V and J ends lost 4 bases and 0 bases respectively, with 13 bases between them. Per germline, CDR1 MGHRA and CDR2 YSYEKL. CDR3 in amino acids: CASSPHDTFSGNTIYF. DNA of the CDR3: TGCGCCAGCAGCCCGCATGACACCTTCTCTGGAAACACCATATATTTT.